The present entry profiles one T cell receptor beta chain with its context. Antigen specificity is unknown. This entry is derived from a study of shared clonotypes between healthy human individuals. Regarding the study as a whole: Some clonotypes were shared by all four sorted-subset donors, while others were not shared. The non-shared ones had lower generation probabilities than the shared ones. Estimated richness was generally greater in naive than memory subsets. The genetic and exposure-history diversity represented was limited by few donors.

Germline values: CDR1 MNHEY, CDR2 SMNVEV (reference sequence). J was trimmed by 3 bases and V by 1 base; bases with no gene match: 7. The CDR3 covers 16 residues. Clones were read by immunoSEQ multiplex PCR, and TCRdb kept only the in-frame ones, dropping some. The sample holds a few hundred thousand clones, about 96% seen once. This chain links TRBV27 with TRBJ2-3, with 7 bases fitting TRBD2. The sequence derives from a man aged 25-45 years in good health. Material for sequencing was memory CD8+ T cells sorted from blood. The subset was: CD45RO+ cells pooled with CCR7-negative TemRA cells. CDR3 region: CASSLYGEGRTDTQYF. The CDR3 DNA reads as TGTGCCAGCAGTTTATACGGGGAGGGAAGGACAGATACGCAGTATTTT.